A single sample gave rise to the 17 T cell receptor beta chains below, sequenced in a study of shared clonotypes between healthy human individuals. TCRdb's copy holds only in-frame clones and misses some; the assay was immunoSEQ multiplex PCR. The sample carries 1,400,000 or so clones, approximately 98.5% recorded once. Sequencing input: naive CD4+ T cells sorted from blood. Regarding subset: CD45RA+ positively selected. The receptor set was obtained from a man under 40 in good health.

The chain couples TRBV7-2 to TRBJ1-1; D unresolved. Looked up from germline, CDR1 is SGHTA and CDR2 is FQGNSA. The CDR3 spans 13 residues. The V and J ends lost 2 bases and 8 bases respectively, with 12 bases between them. CDR3 bases: TGTGCCAGCAGCTTAAACGCCAGGCCGGAAGCTTTCTTT. This encodes CASSLNARPEAFF.

This clone occurred once. The rearrangement joins TRBV5-1 to TRBJ2-7, with D possibly matching TRBD2 (7 bases). Germline lookup yields CDR1 SGHRS and CDR2 YFSETQ. Trimming stripped 1 base from V and 2 bases from J, with 13 bases between. The CDR3 extends over 15 amino acids. The CDR3 protein is CASSLTGGSAYEQYF. CDR3 DNA: TGCGCCAGCAGCTTGACGGGGGGCTCCGCCTACGAGCAGTACTTC. The whole variable domain, filled in from reference TRBV5-1 and TRBJ2-7, reads KAGVTQTPRYLIKTRGQQVTLSCSPISGHRSVSWYQQTPGQGLQFLFEYFSETQRNKGNFPGRFSGRQFSNSRSEMNVSTLELGDSALYLCASSLTGGSAYEQYFGPGTRLTVT.

On this clone: This same CDR3 is encoded by further DNA sequences in the sample. The chain recombines TRBV6-4 with TRBJ1-2; no firm D call. V was clipped by 2 bases and J by 3 bases, with 4 bases between them. CDR3 length: 12 amino acids. Germline V gene sequence: CDR1 MRHNA, CDR2 SNTAGT. CDR3 protein: CASSDGYYGYTF. CDR3 DNA sequence: TGTGCCAGCAGTGACGGATACTATGGCTACACCTTC.

CDR3 residues: CASSQDVSGVKYSYNEQFF. For the CDR3, the DNA is TGCGCCAGCAGCCAAGACGTTAGCGGGGTTAAATACTCCTACAATGAGCAGTTCTTC. J is TRBJ2-1 and V is TRBV4-3; TRBD2 matches 8 bases. Losses at the gene ends were 0 bases for V and 0 bases for J; bases not matched to a gene: 10. The CDR3 runs 19 residues. Germline assignment: CDR1 LGHNA and CDR2 YSLEER.

The J gene is TRBJ1-5, the V gene TRBV19; no definite D call. The V end was cut by 5 bases, the J end by 6 bases, with 8 bases between. The CDR3 is made up of 12 amino acids. The V gene's germline CDR1 is LNHDA and CDR2 SQIVND (reference sequence). The CDR3 loop is CASSEFRQPQHF. The CDR3 coding sequence is TGTGCCAGTAGTGAGTTTCGTCAGCCCCAGCATTTT.

V is TRBV19 and J is TRBJ1-1; D is unclear. This CDR3 region has 13 residues. The germline V and J ends were trimmed by 3 bases and 1 base, with 6 bases remaining between them. CDR1 is LNHDA and CDR2 is SQIVND in the germline V gene (reference sequence). CDR3 amino acids: CASSIRWNTEAFF. In DNA form, the CDR3 reads TGTGCCAGTAGTATTAGGTGGAACACTGAAGCTTTCTTT. Full variable domain (outside the CDR3, taken from reference TRBV19 and TRBJ1-1): DGGITQSPKYLFRKEGQNVTLSCEQNLNHDAMYWYRQDPGQGLRLIYYSQIVNDFQKGDIAEGYSVSREKKESFPLTVTSAQKNPTAFYLCASSIRWNTEAFFGQGTRLTVV.

The rearrangement links TRBV27 to TRBJ2-5, with 10 bases that match TRBD2. CDR3 length: 16 amino acids. The trim removed 4 bases at V and 5 bases at J, leaving 10 bases unmatched. CDR1 and CDR2 from the germline V gene are MNHEY and SMNVEV (reference sequence). DNA for the CDR3: TGTGCCAGCAGTTCCGGGCTAGCGGGAGTTTGGGAGACCCAGTACTTC. Translating it yields CASSSGLAGVWETQYF.

The chain couples TRBV10-1 to TRBJ2-3; D could derive from TRBD1 or TRBD2 (5 bases each). Germline V CDR1 and CDR2: WNHNN, SYGVQD (reference sequence). This CDR3 contains 14 residues. Trimming stripped 3 bases from V and 6 bases from J, with 13 bases between. CDR3 loop: CASSEGTGIDTQYF. As DNA, the CDR3 is TGCGCCAGCAGTGAAGGGACGGGAATCGATACGCAGTATTTT.

J is TRBJ2-7 and V is TRBV5-1; no reliable D call. Trimming pared 5 bases from V and 0 bases from J, leaving 9 bases between. CDR3 length equals 13 residues. The V gene's germline CDR1 is SGHRS and CDR2 YFSETQ. As DNA, the CDR3 is TGCGCCAGCAGGTCAGGTGACTCCTACGAGCAGTACTTC. This sequence encodes CASRSGDSYEQYF.

The chain combines TRBV9 with TRBJ2-2; TRBD1 is a possible D gene (6 bases). Germline V CDR1 and CDR2: SGDLS, YYNGEE. The V gene lost 0 bases and the J gene lost 7 bases, with 16 bases spanning the gap. The CDR3 runs 16 residues. The DNA of the CDR3 is TGTGCCAGCAGCGTAGCCCCTCCCGAACAGGGCGGGGAGCTGTTTTTT. Translated, it gives CASSVAPPEQGGELFF.

This chain uses TRBV2 with TRBJ1-4; D unresolved. V was trimmed by 3 bases and J by 8 bases, leaving 10 bases between them. This CDR3 contains 13 residues. Germline-derived CDR1 and CDR2 are SNHLY and FYNNEI. The CDR3 DNA sequence: TGTGCCAGCAGTGACAGTGTTCGGGAAAAACTGTTTTTT. Encoded protein: CASSDSVREKLFF.

The chain combines TRBV5-1 with TRBJ2-7; 9 bases fit TRBD1. V shed 0 bases and J 2 bases; nucleotides not matched to a gene: 18. From germline, CDR1 is SGHRS and CDR2 YFSETQ. The CDR3 has 20 amino acids. The CDR3 coding sequence is TGCGCCAGCAGCTTGGCGATCATGACAGGGGGATCGGGGCGTACCTACGAGCAGTACTTC. Its translation: CASSLAIMTGGSGRTYEQYF.

The chain carries TRBV18 and TRBJ2-3, with 7 bases matching TRBD2. Trimming cost V 8 bases and J 1 base; bases outside gene matches: 9. The CDR3 sequence is 15 residues long. Germline V gene lookup returns CDR1 KGHSH and CDR2 LQKENI. CDR3 sequence: CASATSAPGTDTQYF. As DNA, the CDR3 is TGTGCCAGCGCCACTAGCGCCCCTGGCACAGATACGCAGTATTTT.

The V and J genes are TRBV10-3 and TRBJ2-3; 12 bases agree with TRBD1. CDR1 ENHRY and CDR2 SYGVKD come from the germline V gene. The CDR3 loop spans 18 amino acids. The J segment lost 4 bases and the V segment lost 4 bases, leaving 12 bases of the junction unmatched. The CDR3 is CAISGPGQGAGVPDTQYF. CDR3 nucleotides: TGTGCCATCAGTGGACCGGGACAGGGGGCGGGGGTACCAGATACGCAGTATTTT.

The chain joins TRBV6-6 to TRBJ2-2; the D call may be TRBD1 or TRBD2 (5 bases each). From germline, CDR1 is MNHNY and CDR2 SVGAGI (reference sequence). Trimming took 6 bases from V and 6 from J, leaving 17 bases between them. This CDR3 comprises 15 residues. CDR3 loop: CASRLGTTSAGELFF. The CDR3 nucleotides are TGTGCCAGCAGACTCGGGACCACGAGTGCCGGGGAGCTGTTTTTT.

The V gene is TRBV2, the J gene TRBJ2-1; TRBD2 matches at 16 bases. Germline CDR1 SNHLY, CDR2 FYNNEI. Trimming removed 6 bases from V and 9 bases from J; junction bases left unmatched: 11. The CDR3 has 17 residues. The CDR3 loop reads CASRGGLAGGPFSEQFF. DNA of the CDR3: TGTGCCAGCAGGGGGGGACTAGCGGGAGGGCCCTTCAGTGAGCAGTTCTTC.

The rearrangement links TRBV7-8 to TRBJ2-5, with 8 bases identical to TRBD2. Germline V lookup: CDR1 SGHVS, CDR2 FQNEAQ. CDR3 length: 18 amino acids. The V gene end was trimmed by 5 bases and the J gene end by 0 bases; junction bases not matched to a gene: 14. CDR3 residues: CASSLPGLAGKYQETQYF. The CDR3 coding sequence is TGTGCCAGCAGCCTCCCCGGGCTAGCGGGCAAGTACCAAGAGACCCAGTACTTC. The full variable domain, completed using reference TRBV7-8 and TRBJ2-5, is GAGVSQSPRYKVAKRGQDVALRCDPISGHVSLFWYQQALGQGPEFLTYFQNEAQLDKSGLPSDRFFAERPEGSVSTLKIQRTQQEDSAVYLCASSLPGLAGKYQETQYFGPGTRLLVL.